Sequencing of this T cell receptor beta chain was carried out in a study of shared T cell receptors in the human thymus (dated by TCRdb to 2020 to 2022). In the study overall: The study examined how the human thymus generates shared, self-reactive T-cell receptor alpha chains.

The germline V gene (reference sequence) sets CDR1 to LNHNV and CDR2 to YYDKDF. V drops 1 base and J drops 0 bases, leaving 13 bases in between. Measured from the cysteine to the phenylalanine, the CDR3 is 16 residues long. Just CDR3 DNA is preserved here, 48 bases in frame from base 1. The protocol used for the library was the immunoSEQ multiplex PCR assay. Here the immuneACCESS table is served through TCRdb, limited to in-frame sequences with V and J called. Missing clones are a known gap in these copies; in checked studies unresolved V genes cover under half, and the rest lacks a known reason. This sample holds 500,000 to 850,000 clones; 70% to 90% were observed only once. The leading ten clones occupy roughly 0.0089% of the sample. On this clone itself: The antigen this receptor binds is unknown. No clone much larger than this one lies a single base away; base qualities are absent.

The same sample was also used in a study of human thymus T cells. The second study, in turn, reports: The donors were immunologically healthy infants in Finland who had open corrective cardiac surgery for congenital heart defects. Thymus tissue was collected as surgical resects that were removed during corrective cardiac surgery. Usage of V and J gene segments appeared to be biased in both the thymic and the peripheral blood repertoires. Highly overlapping thymic TCR repertoires among unrelated individuals were reported in the related research. The study characterized TCR alpha and beta repertoires from roughly 8 infant thymus samples and a few related peripheral blood samples. The infant donors were about 7 to 250 days old, and the cohort included six or seven males and two females. Thymocytes were freed from the tissue by mechanical means and kept at -70 degrees C as pellets of roughly 8.5-31 million cells. Genomic DNA was extracted from frozen cell pellets with a QIAsymphony instrument. Using the immunoSEQ multiplex PCR assay, the TCRB and TCRAD loci were amplified from a standardized quantity of quality-controlled genomic DNA. The amplicons covered the V(D)J region and were long enough to include the CDR3 and to identify the V and J genes. Amplicon sequencing was performed on an Illumina platform through the commercial immunoSEQ service. Primer bias and sequencing errors were corrected as previously described, and TCRAD and TCRB definitions were based on the IMGT database. The repertoires were analysed using immunoSEQ Analyzer 3.0 and VDJTools for basic statistics, V/J segment usage, diversity estimates, rarefaction and pairwise overlap. Chao1, ChaoE, Efron-Thisted, Shannon and inverse Simpson indices were used to estimate diversity, which was also estimated on datasets down-sampled to the smallest sample. Repertoire overlap used strict matching of CDR3 nucleotide sequence, V gene and J gene, with Jaccard-based multidimensional scaling clustering. Thymus samples yielded on average roughly 810,000 unique TCRB clonotypes, compared with 65,000 to 100,000 from blood samples.

The source is a boy in the first two years of life with a congenital heart defect. Donor details come from another sample of the same person, matched by shared clones. The specimen was thymocytes. This receptor chain uses TRBV15 and TRBJ2-7, and the D gene may be TRBD1, 5 bases matching. Here the CDR3 is given as CATSRVGAGSSYEQYF. The nucleotide sequence reads as follows: TGTGCCACCAGCAGAGTTGGGGCAGGGTCCTCCTACGAGCAGTACTTC. The reference TRBV15 and TRBJ2-7 proteins fill in what lies around the CDR3, so the full variable domain reads DAMVIQNPRYQVTQFGKPVTLSCSQTLNHNVMYWYQQKSSQAPKLLFHYYDKDFNNEADTPDNFQSRRPNTSFCFLDIRSPGLGDTAMYLCATSRVGAGSSYEQYFGPGTRLTVT.